This entry features one TCR beta chain sequence. These data originate in a study of low-dose radiotherapy and immunotherapy resistance in tumors. Study information: Aspirin was taken orally at 300 mg daily by patients, and this continued for four cycles from cycle 1 day 1.

Trimming stripped 4 bases from V and 0 bases from J, with 19 bases between. The CDR3 totals 17 residues. From germline, CDR1 is MNHEY and CDR2 SVGEGT. Priming of first-strand cDNA relied on TRAV- and TRBV-specific primers (covering alpha and beta chains). For amplifying TCRs, the PCR ran for about 22 cycles with Phusion, which was used together with a constant-region primer and the adapter on the V primers. By in vitro transcription, the isolated mRNA was amplified. TCRdb reanalysed the reads using MiXCR and keeps one entry per CDR3 protein. Here the sample spans approximately 46,000 distinct CDR3 sequences, 20% to 30% being singletons. Time point reported: after trial treatment. Treatment indicated: LDRT plus nivolumab, ipilimumab, low-dose cyclophosphamide and aspirin (RACIN trial).

The chain has TRBV6-2 or TRBV6-3 and TRBJ2-7, with D possibly matching TRBD1 (5 bases). This TCR derives from a male donor with prostate cancer. The source was PBMCs, collected after low-dose radiotherapy plus immunotherapy. CDR3 in amino acids: CASSLFSGAVSSYEQYF. The CDR3 nucleotides read TGTGCCAGCAGTTTATTTTCTGGGGCGGTAAGCTCCTACGAGCAGTACTTC.